These T cell receptor beta chains were read from a single sample in a study of graft-versus-host responses after intestinal transplantation. Profiling relied on immunoSEQ multiplex PCR, and the TCRdb table lists in-frame clones only, not all of them. The sample lists about 13,000 clones, roughly 35% seen once, with 0.85% to 1.3% in the top ten. The sequenced sample was alloreactive CD4+ T cells from a mixed lymphocyte reaction culture, obtained before intestinal transplant. Every receptor here comes from a human patient who received an intestinal transplant. Each CDR3 is given with its conserved first and last residue.

v_gene	j_gene	CDR3aa
TRBV7-2	TRBJ2-2	CASSKTSVHTGELFF
TRBV6-6	TRBJ1-3	CASSYHTGSGNTIYF
TRBV6-1	TRBJ1-3	CASSPGGWSGNTIYF
TRBV7-2	TRBJ1-2	CASSLVGFMSAPNNYDYTF
TRBV7-9	TRBJ2-7	CASSLGGLAGDEQYF
TRBV12-5	TRBJ2-7	CASGSNSGTPSYEQYF
TRBV6-1	TRBJ1-1	CASSEALYQGKSAEAFF
TRBV5-5	TRBJ1-1	CASSSLQGIGTEAFF
TRBV29-1	TRBJ2-5	CSSRDRGFQETQYF
TRBV6-5	TRBJ2-1	CASSYFGTPNEQFF
TRBV5-1	TRBJ2-7	CASSIGLFPRDEQYF
TRBV19	TRBJ1-2	CATSVGVDYGYTF
TRBV15	TRBJ1-6	CATSRVGQGNSPLHF
TRBV30	TRBJ1-1	CAWTPGGGKAFF
TRBV19	TRBJ2-1	CASSIVRGLAGYNEQFF
TRBV11-2	TRBJ2-6	CASSLRPGTATSGANVLTF
TRBV7-2	TRBJ1-4	CASSLGQGLGKLFF
TRBV6-6	TRBJ2-7	CASSGLASHEQYF
TRBV5-1	TRBJ1-2	CASSLERGIDGYTF
TRBV7-2	TRBJ1-2	CASSKRQGANYGYTF
TRBV9	TRBJ2-5	CASSADYQETQYF
TRBV11-1	TRBJ2-2	CASSPRTGAKNTGELFF
TRBV9	TRBJ2-3	CASSVASGTYTDTQYF
TRBV10-3	TRBJ2-7	CAIAGTPFEQYF
TRBV9	TRBJ2-7	CASSPLQGTYF
TRBV10-2	TRBJ1-3	CASMGTYSGNTIYF
TRBV7-9	TRBJ2-3	CASSGGVSTDTQYF
TRBV30	TRBJ2-1	CAWRGSSYNEQFF
TRBV6-4	TRBJ1-1	CASRPDRGLLGEAFF
TRBV6-5	TRBJ1-1	CASSYLHQVSYTEAFF
TRBV6-6	TRBJ2-5	CASSRDRAGEETQYF
TRBV7-2	TRBJ2-7	CASSLGLVAGGLHEQYF
TRBV16	TRBJ2-3	CASSAPGLATDTQYF
TRBV12-5	TRBJ2-1	CASGLVRGQGLGNEQFF
TRBV18	TRBJ1-1	CASSLRQGLNTEAFF
TRBV4-3	TRBJ2-3	CASSQDRLAVPPDTQYF
TRBV4-3	TRBJ2-2	CASSYRDTGIANTGELFF